The 27 T cell receptor beta chains in this list originate from one sample, sequenced in a study of a mutant IDH1 vaccine in newly diagnosed glioma. No antigen has been identified for these receptors. The method was immunoSEQ multiplex PCR; TCRdb's version includes in-frame clones alone and lacks a portion of them. This sample has about 41,000 clones, with 75% to 90% found just once. The time point was: week 35, safety follow-up. Every vaccination contained 300 ug of the mutant IDH1 20-mer peptide and was paired with topical imiquimod. The sequencing used PBMCs, collected from a glioma patient whose treatment included an IDH1 peptide vaccine. These receptor sequences come from a man aged 35 to 55 with glioma.

The chain links TRBV5-1 to TRBJ1-5; 8 bases match TRBD1. V was clipped by 4 bases and J by 6 bases; unmatched bases: 9. The CDR3 is 15 residues long. Looked up from germline, CDR1 is SGHRS and CDR2 is YFSETQ. The CDR3 protein is CASSLGTGRRQPQHF. The CDR3 region has the DNA TGCGCCAGCAGCCTGGGGACAGGCAGACGTCAGCCCCAGCATTTT.

V gene TRBV7-2 combines with J gene TRBJ1-6; D not resolved. CDR1 is SGHTA, CDR2 FQGNSA, per germline. The CDR3 covers 15 residues. V was trimmed by 1 base and J by 7 bases, leaving 11 bases between them. CDR3 sequence (DNA): TGTGCCAGCAGCTTAGATAACGGGCTCAATTCACCCCTCCACTTT. Translation gives CASSLDNGLNSPLHF.

The chain has TRBV6-4 and TRBJ2-1, with a possible D match to TRBD1 (5 bases). Germline V gene sequence: CDR1 MRHNA, CDR2 SNTAGT. The V gene lost 4 bases and the J gene lost 8 bases, with 18 bases spanning the gap. The CDR3 has 15 residues. The CDR3 sequence: CASSVNREGVDEQFF. DNA for the CDR3: TGTGCCAGCAGTGTCAATAGGGAAGGGGTCGATGAGCAGTTCTTC.

The rearrangement links TRBV27 to TRBJ2-1; D is perhaps TRBD1 (5 bases). CDR1 MNHEY and CDR2 SMNVEV come from the germline V gene (reference sequence). CDR3 size: 14 residues. Trimming removed 4 bases at V and 1 base at J, with 8 bases between. CDR3 sequence reads: CASSSTASYNEQFF. CDR3 nucleotide sequence: TGTGCCAGCAGTTCGACAGCATCCTACAATGAGCAGTTCTTC.

The chain combines TRBV6-4 with TRBJ1-1; D gene ambiguous. Germline CDR1 MRHNA, CDR2 SNTAGT. There are 16 residues in the CDR3. V dropped 3 bases and J dropped 1 base, with 15 bases sitting between them. CDR3 coding DNA: TGTGCCAGCAGTGATCCCCGGGGAAGTCCGAACACTGAAGCTTTCTTT. Its translation is CASSDPRGSPNTEAFF.

The chain uses TRBV7-8 and TRBJ1-5, with a weak D call TRBD1 (5 bases). There are 13 residues in the CDR3. V lost 5 bases and J 11 bases, leaving 16 bases between the germline ends. The germline gives CDR1 SGHVS, CDR2 FQNEAQ. The CDR3 region has the DNA TGTGCCAGCAGCCCTGGAACCCTGGGGGCCCAGCATTTT. It translates to CASSPGTLGAQHF.

The genes are TRBV7-9 and TRBJ1-2; the match to TRBD1 covers 8 bases. Per the germline V gene, CDR1 is SEHNR and CDR2 is FQNEAQ (reference sequence). Germline trimming cut 5 bases from V and 7 bases from J; bases unmatched to any gene: 15. This CDR3 has 16 amino acids. The CDR3 bases are TGTGCCAGCAGCCACACGGACAGGGAGGTTTATAGTGGCTACACCTTC. Residues: CASSHTDREVYSGYTF.

V usage is TRBV2 and J usage is TRBJ2-4, with 7 bases identical to TRBD1. The CDR3 runs to 15 residues. Germline CDR1 reads SNHLY; CDR2 reads FYNNEI. Trimming took 5 bases from V and 3 from J; bases not matched to a gene: 7. CDR3 protein: CASSPGQTNKNIQYF. The CDR3 nucleotides read TGTGCCAGCAGTCCGGGACAGACTAACAAAAACATTCAGTACTTC.

This clone was seen just once. V is TRBV29-1 and J is TRBJ1-3; no reliable D call. The CDR3 extends over 15 amino acids. V lost 0 bases, J lost 3 bases, and 12 bases lay in between. CDR1 is SQVTM, CDR2 ANQGSEA, per germline. Written as DNA, the CDR3 is TGCAGCGTTGAAGATCTGGGCAGGTTTGGAAACACCATATATTTT. Translation gives CSVEDLGRFGNTIYF.

The chain combines TRBV7-8 with TRBJ2-5, with D uncertain. Deletions cut 3 bases from V and 2 bases from J, with 7 bases between. CDR3 size: 13 residues. Germline V gene data show CDR1 as SGHVS and CDR2 as FQNEAQ. The CDR3 DNA reads TGTGCCAGCAGCTTCACAGCTCAAGAGACCCAGTACTTC. Translated, it gives CASSFTAQETQYF.

V and J are TRBV18 and TRBJ2-3, with D possibly TRBD1 on 5 matching bases. V shed 4 bases and J shed 2 bases, with 13 bases lying between them. The CDR3 length is 15 residues. From germline, CDR1 is KGHSH and CDR2 LQKENI. The CDR3 region is CASSRQGLDTDTQYF. The DNA of the CDR3 is TGTGCCAGCTCACGTCAGGGTCTCGACACAGATACGCAGTATTTT.

This sequence joins TRBV7-9 and TRBJ1-4, with 9 positions matching TRBD1. CDR3 size: 16 residues. The J segment lost 6 bases and the V segment lost 0 bases, leaving 5 bases of the junction unmatched. Germline CDR1 reads SEHNR; CDR2 reads FQNEAQ (reference sequence). CDR3 sequence: CASSLALGQGHEKLFF. CDR3 in DNA: TGTGCCAGCAGCTTAGCCCTAGGACAGGGGCATGAAAAACTGTTTTTT.

This clone was seen just once. Written as DNA, the CDR3 is TGTGCCAGCAGTTACTCGTCGGGACAGGGTGGTGCTTTCTTT. Its protein product is CASSYSSGQGGAFF. The chain has TRBV6-5 and TRBJ1-1; 9 bases map to TRBD1. The CDR3 sequence is 14 residues long. V lost 0 bases, J lost 11 bases, and 7 bases stayed unmatched. Germline CDR1 is MNHEY and CDR2 is SVGAGI.

This chain connects TRBV13 to TRBJ2-3; 8 bases align to TRBD2. Germline CDR1 reads PRHDT; CDR2 reads FYEKMQ (reference sequence). The CDR3 consists of 17 residues. Germline trimming cut 5 bases from V and 1 base from J; bases unmatched to any gene: 11. For the CDR3, the DNA is TGTGCCAGCAGCCTCTACCCGCTAGCGGGTCGCACAGATACGCAGTATTTT. Amino acids: CASSLYPLAGRTDTQYF.

The chain uses TRBV4-1 and TRBJ1-2; D gene uncertain. The V end was cut by 4 bases, the J end by 3 bases, with 15 bases between. The CDR3 loop spans 15 amino acids. Germline V CDR1 and CDR2: MGHRA, YSYEKL. CDR3 in DNA: TGCGCCAGCAGCCGAGGCCCTACGGCGGACTATGGCTACACCTTC. It encodes CASSRGPTADYGYTF.

This clone was observed a single time. This sequence joins TRBV11-2 and TRBJ2-1, with D unresolved. Germline values: CDR1 SGHAT, CDR2 FQNNGV. CDR3 length equals 14 residues. V was shortened by 5 bases and J by 0 bases, with 8 bases between the two germline ends. CDR3 DNA: TGTGCCAGCAGCCCACTGGTCTCCTACAATGAGCAGTTCTTC. As protein: CASSPLVSYNEQFF.

This chain links TRBV27 with TRBJ1-1; no reliable D call. The CDR3 totals 13 residues. Trimming removed 3 bases from V and 7 bases from J, with 12 bases in between. Germline V lookup: CDR1 MNHEY, CDR2 SMNVEV (reference sequence). In DNA, the CDR3 is TGTGCCAGCAGTTTTTTCTTACGGGGTGAAGCTTTCTTT. It specifies CASSFFLRGEAFF.

J is TRBJ1-3 and V is TRBV5-6; 8 bases agree with TRBD1. The V and J ends lost 4 bases and 0 bases, in that order; junction bases with no gene match: 6. The germline CDR1 and CDR2 sequences are SGHDT and YYEEEE. This CDR3 spans 16 amino acids. The CDR3 region has the DNA TGTGCCAGCAGCCTATATACAGGGGGCTCTGGAAACACCATATATTTT. It translates to CASSLYTGGSGNTIYF.

This chain connects TRBV28 to TRBJ2-1; tentative D call: TRBD2 (6 bases). Germline V lookup: CDR1 MDHEN, CDR2 SYDVKM. The CDR3 consists of 15 residues. Deletions cut 5 bases from V and 2 bases from J, with 13 bases between. CDR3 amino acids: CASSSLGGPYNEQFF. CDR3 DNA sequence: TGTGCCAGCAGTAGCCTCGGGGGACCCTACAATGAGCAGTTCTTC.

The rearrangement joins TRBV6-1 to TRBJ2-7; D remains unclear. V dropped 10 bases and J dropped 4 bases, with 17 bases sitting between them. This CDR3 has 13 residues. CDR1 and CDR2 (germline): MNHNS, SASEGT. CDR3 nucleotide sequence: TGTGCCACTTCTCCTGGACCGGAGTACGAGCAGTACGTC. The encoded protein is CATSPGPEYEQYV.

V and J are TRBV21-1 and TRBJ2-7; the DNA was not used to check the table's D call, TRBD2. TRBV21-1 constitutes a pseudogene. The CDR3 covers 18 residues. The CDR3 spells CASSPGRTSGRFSYEQYV. As DNA, the CDR3 is TGTGCCAGCAGCCCCGGGAGGACTAGCGGGCGCTTCTCCTACGAGCAGTACGTC.

The rearrangement uses TRBV15 and TRBJ2-1; the D is unclear. There are 14 residues in the CDR3. Per the germline V gene, CDR1 is LNHNV and CDR2 is YYDKDF (reference sequence). Trimming left V 1 base short and J 5 bases short, with 9 bases between. The CDR3: CATSRVHGNNEQFF. The CDR3 bases are TGTGCCACCAGCAGAGTGCACGGTAACAATGAGCAGTTCTTC.

J is TRBJ1-2 and V is TRBV5-4, with D tentatively TRBD1 (6 bases). Germline V gives CDR1 SGHNT, CDR2 YYREEE (reference sequence). Deletions cut 2 bases from V and 5 bases from J, with 16 bases between. CDR3 length: 15 amino acids. Here the CDR3 reads CASSLLTGSFYGYTF. The CDR3 nucleotides are TGTGCCAGCAGCTTATTGACAGGAAGTTTTTATGGCTACACCTTC.

The V call is TRBV7-3, the J call TRBJ2-2, with D unresolved. V was clipped by 0 bases and J by 7 bases, with 9 bases between them. Germline CDR1 reads SGHTA; CDR2 reads FQGTGA. The CDR3 has 14 residues. The CDR3 region has the DNA TGTGCCAGCAGCTTAACGCTCGGTGGCGGGGAGCTGTTTTTT. Its translation is CASSLTLGGGELFF.

This rearrangement joins TRBV29-1 to TRBJ1-2; 12 nucleotides line up with TRBD1. Looked up from germline, CDR1 is SQVTM and CDR2 is ANQGSEA. This CDR3 has 16 amino acids. Trimming cost V 2 bases and J 7 bases; bases outside gene matches: 11. CDR3 residues: CSVELGQGALVGGYTF. In DNA form, the CDR3 reads TGCAGCGTTGAATTGGGACAGGGGGCTCTTGTTGGTGGCTACACCTTC. The variable domain in full, with the rest retrieved from reference TRBV29-1 and TRBJ1-2, is SAVISQKPSRDICQRGTSLTIQCQVDSQVTMMFWYRQQPGQSLTLIATANQGSEATYESGFVIDKFPISRPNLTFSTLTVSNMSPEDSSIYLCSVELGQGALVGGYTFGSGTRLTVV.

The chain recombines TRBV5-1 with TRBJ1-1, with TRBD1 matching 8 bases. The CDR3 has 13 amino acids. The germline V gene encodes CDR1 SGHRS and CDR2 YFSETQ. V was pared by 5 bases and J by 6 bases, with 6 bases of the junction left unmatched. In DNA, the CDR3 is TGCGCCAGCAGACCTGGACAGGGCCCTGAAGCTTTCTTT. Protein product: CASRPGQGPEAFF. Full variable domain (missing parts from reference TRBV5-1 and TRBJ1-1): KAGVTQTPRYLIKTRGQQVTLSCSPISGHRSVSWYQQTPGQGLQFLFEYFSETQRNKGNFPGRFSGRQFSNSRSEMNVSTLELGDSALYLCASRPGQGPEAFFGQGTRLTVV.

In its sample, this clone was seen a few times. This chain joins TRBV4-1 and TRBJ1-2; D gene uncertain. The CDR3 has 14 amino acids. The germline V gene has CDR1 MGHRA and CDR2 YSYEKL. V dropped 1 base and J dropped 6 bases, with 12 bases sitting between them. The CDR3 spells CASSQVPWGNGYTF. CDR3 sequence (DNA): TGCGCCAGCAGCCAAGTTCCGTGGGGTAATGGCTACACCTTC.